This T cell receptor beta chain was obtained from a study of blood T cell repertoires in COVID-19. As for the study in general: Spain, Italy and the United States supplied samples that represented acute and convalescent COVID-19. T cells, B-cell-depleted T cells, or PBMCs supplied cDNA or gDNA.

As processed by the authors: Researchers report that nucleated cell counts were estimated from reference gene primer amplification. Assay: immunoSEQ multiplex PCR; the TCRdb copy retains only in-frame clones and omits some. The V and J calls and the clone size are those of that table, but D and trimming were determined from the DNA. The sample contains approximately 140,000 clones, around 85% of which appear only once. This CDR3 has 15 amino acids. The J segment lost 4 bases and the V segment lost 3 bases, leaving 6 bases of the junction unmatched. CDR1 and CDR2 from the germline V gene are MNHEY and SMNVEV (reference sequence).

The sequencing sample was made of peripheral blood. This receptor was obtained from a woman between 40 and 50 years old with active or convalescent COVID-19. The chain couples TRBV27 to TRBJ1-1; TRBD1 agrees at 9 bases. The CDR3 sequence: CASSFHRGQGTEAFF. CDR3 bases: TGTGCCAGCAGTTTTCACAGGGGGCAGGGCACTGAAGCTTTCTTT.